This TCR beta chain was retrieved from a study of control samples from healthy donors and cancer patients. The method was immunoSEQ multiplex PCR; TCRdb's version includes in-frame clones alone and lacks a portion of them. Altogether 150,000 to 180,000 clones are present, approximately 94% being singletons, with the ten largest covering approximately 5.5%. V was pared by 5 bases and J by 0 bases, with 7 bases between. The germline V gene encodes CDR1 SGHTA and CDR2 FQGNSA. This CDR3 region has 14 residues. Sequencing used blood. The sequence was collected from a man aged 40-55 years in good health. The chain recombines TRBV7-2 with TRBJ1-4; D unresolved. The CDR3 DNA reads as TGTGCCAGCAGCCTCAGATCAACTAATGAAAAACTGTTTTTT. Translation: CASSLRSTNEKLFF. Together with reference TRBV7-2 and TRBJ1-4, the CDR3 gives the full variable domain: GAGVSQSPSNKVTEKGKDVELRCDPISGHTALYWYRQSLGQGLEFLIYFQGNSAPDKSGLPSDRFSAERTGGSVSTLTIQRTQQEDSAVYLCASSLRSTNEKLFFGSGTQLSVL.